The present T cell receptor beta chain was sequenced within a study of blood T cell repertoires in COVID-19. CDR1 and CDR2 from the germline V gene are LGHNA and YNFKEQ. The CDR3 runs to 14 residues. The V end lost 0 bases, the J end lost 2 bases, and 8 bases lay between the germline ends. Study processing details: Reference gene primer amplification gave estimated nucleated cell counts. Measured with immunoSEQ multiplex PCR; TCRdb has only the in-frame clones, and not every one. V and J calls and clone size follow that table, whereas D and trimming were derived from the DNA. The data hold about 310,000 clones, with 80% to 90% observed a single time.

The sequence was obtained from a woman under 30 who had recovered from COVID-19. This chain links TRBV4-2 with TRBJ2-7; the D gene is possibly TRBD1 (6 bases). Sequencing used PBMCs or T cells enriched from blood (not recorded which). The CDR3 protein is CASSQDKGAYEQYF. Written as DNA, the CDR3 is TGTGCCAGCAGCCAAGACAAGGGGGCCTACGAGCAGTACTTC.